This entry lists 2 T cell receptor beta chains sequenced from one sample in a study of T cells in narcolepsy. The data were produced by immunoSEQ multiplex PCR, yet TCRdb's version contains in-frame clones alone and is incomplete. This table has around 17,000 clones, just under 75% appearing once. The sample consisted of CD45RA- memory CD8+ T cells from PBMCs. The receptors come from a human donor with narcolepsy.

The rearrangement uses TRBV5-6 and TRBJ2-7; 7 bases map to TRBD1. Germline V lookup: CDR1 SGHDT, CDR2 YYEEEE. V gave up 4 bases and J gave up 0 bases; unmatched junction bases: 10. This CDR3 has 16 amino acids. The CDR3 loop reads CASSPGGEGGSYEQYF. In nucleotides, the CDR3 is TGTGCCAGCAGCCCAGGGGGTGAAGGAGGCTCCTACGAGCAGTACTTC.

Written as DNA, the CDR3 is TGTGCCATCCGGGACCCTTCTGGGTTGGACACTGAAGCTTTCTTT. As protein: CAIRDPSGLDTEAFF. The V and J genes are TRBV10-3 and TRBJ1-1; perhaps TRBD1 as D (5 bases). V was cut by 8 bases and J by 3 bases, with 19 bases left in between. The germline CDR1 and CDR2 sequences are ENHRY and SYGVKD. The CDR3 consists of 15 residues.